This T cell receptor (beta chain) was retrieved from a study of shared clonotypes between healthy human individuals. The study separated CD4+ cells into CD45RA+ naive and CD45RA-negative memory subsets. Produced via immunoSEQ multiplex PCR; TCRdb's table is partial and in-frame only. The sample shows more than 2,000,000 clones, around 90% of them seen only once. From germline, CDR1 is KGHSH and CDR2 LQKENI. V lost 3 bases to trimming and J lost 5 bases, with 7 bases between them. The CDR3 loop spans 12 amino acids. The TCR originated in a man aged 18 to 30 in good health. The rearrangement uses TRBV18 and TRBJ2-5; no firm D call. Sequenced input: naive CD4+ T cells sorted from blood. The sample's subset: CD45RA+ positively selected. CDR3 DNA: TGTGCCAGCTCACCCGCAGCGGAGACCCAGTACTTC. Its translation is CASSPAAETQYF.